This TCR beta chain was observed in a study of T cells after yellow fever vaccination. The study made its TCR cDNA through 5'RACE template switching. That step introduced a universal primer site along with UMIs. TCRdb itself ran the 5' RACE reads through MiXCR, one entry per CDR3 protein. The sample lists about 110,000 distinct CDR3 sequences, around 8% occurring once. Study-level points and caveats: A weaker secondary response peaked on day 5, the primary on day 15. Reappearance after the booster was observed for most primary-vaccination clones (about 97% CD4, more than 70% CD8).

The CDR3 runs to 12 residues. With 0 bases removed from V and 4 bases from J, the gap between germline ends came to 1 base. From germline, CDR1 is MNHEY and CDR2 SVGEGT. This clonotype showed up many times. Its antigen is not known. The chain uses TRBV6-2 or TRBV6-3 and TRBJ2-1; no clear D. This sequence was found in a man aged 25 to 45 who received the YFV17D yellow fever vaccine. Sequencing used CD8+ T cells sorted from PBMCs, obtained 45 days after the yellow fever booster vaccination. The CDR3 spells CASSYSYNEQFF. The CDR3, as DNA: TGTGCCAGCAGTTACTCGTACAATGAGCAGTTCTTC.